The clone carrying this T cell receptor beta chain was picked up a small number of times. The data are from a study of blood T cell repertoires in COVID-19. As for the study in general: Samples representing acute and convalescent COVID-19 were sourced from the United States, Italy and Spain. The analysed material was cDNA or gDNA that came from T cells, B-cell-depleted T cells, or PBMCs.

Between the trimmed V and J ends, which lost 5 bases and 3 bases, there was a span of 16 bases. The CDR3 has 15 amino acids. From germline, CDR1 is KGHSH and CDR2 LQKENI. Original processing notes: The authors estimated nucleated cell counts from reference gene primer amplification. Clones were sequenced by immunoSEQ multiplex PCR, and TCRdb holds only the in-frame ones, with some missing. The V and J calls and clone size come from that table; D and trimming were worked out from the DNA. The sample yields 250,000 to 350,000 clones, 87% seen once. Sequenced input: peripheral blood. This sequence was found in a woman between 50 and 59 years old who had recovered from COVID-19. This chain joins TRBV18 and TRBJ1-2; possibly TRBD1 for D (6 bases). CDR3 in amino acids: CASSTRTETDYGYTF. The CDR3 DNA is TGTGCCAGCTCAACCCGGACAGAAACCGACTATGGCTACACCTTC.